The next 30 T cell receptor beta chains were all read from a single sample in a study of blood T cell repertoires in COVID-19. The repertoire was sequenced with immunoSEQ multiplex PCR; TCRdb's copy has only in-frame clones and lacks some. There are some 260,000 clones in the sample; approximately 79% occur only once, and approximately 4% lies in the top ten. Sequenced input: PBMCs or T cells enriched from blood (not recorded which). All receptors derive from a man aged 25 to 40 with acute COVID-19.

The chain couples TRBV6-2 or TRBV6-3 to TRBJ2-2; TRBD2 aligns across 14 bases. Germline lookup yields CDR1 MNHEY and CDR2 SVGEGT. Trimming took 7 bases from V and 7 from J; bases not matched to a gene: 8. The CDR3 extends over 16 amino acids. The CDR3 reads CASTPGLAGVVGELFF. The CDR3 nucleotides read TGTGCCAGCACCCCGGGACTAGCGGGGGTTGTCGGGGAGCTGTTTTTT.

The chain joins TRBV9 to TRBJ2-3, with 9 bases lining up with TRBD1. This CDR3 comprises 19 residues. Germline V gene sequence: CDR1 SGDLS, CDR2 YYNGEE. Trimming at V came to 2 bases and at J to 1 base, leaving 14 bases not matched to a gene. CDR3 coding DNA: TGTGCCAGCAGCGTCCGACGGACAGGGGATCGAGGACGCACAGATACGCAGTATTTT. Its translation: CASSVRRTGDRGRTDTQYF. Together with reference TRBV9 and TRBJ2-3, the CDR3 gives the full variable domain: DSGVTQTPKHLITATGQRVTLRCSPRSGDLSVYWYQQSLDQGLQFLIQYYNGEERAKGNILERFSAQQFPDLHSELNLSSLELGDSALYFCASSVRRTGDRGRTDTQYFGPGTRLTVL.

The chain couples TRBV19 to TRBJ2-7, with TRBD1 matching over 8 bases. CDR3 length: 12 residues. Germline V gives CDR1 LNHDA, CDR2 SQIVND (reference sequence). CDR3 coding DNA: TGTGCTTCGAGAGGACAGGGCTACGAGCAGTACGTC. It specifies CASRGQGYEQYV.

The chain employs TRBV5-1 and TRBJ2-3, with D perhaps TRBD1 (6 bases). Deletions cut 3 bases from V and 3 bases from J, with 20 bases between. The CDR3 has 17 amino acids. Germline V gene lookup returns CDR1 SGHRS and CDR2 YFSETQ. CDR3 nucleotide sequence: TGCGCCAGCAGCTCCTTGGGCCAGGGGAAATGGACAGATACGCAGTATTTT. It specifies CASSSLGQGKWTDTQYF. The full variable domain, its missing parts supplied by reference TRBV5-1 and TRBJ2-3, is KAGVTQTPRYLIKTRGQQVTLSCSPISGHRSVSWYQQTPGQGLQFLFEYFSETQRNKGNFPGRFSGRQFSNSRSEMNVSTLELGDSALYLCASSSLGQGKWTDTQYFGPGTRLTVL.

The rearrangement links TRBV27 to TRBJ1-4, with 8 bases aligning to TRBD1. Germline V CDR1 and CDR2: MNHEY, SMNVEV (reference sequence). The V segment lost 4 bases and the J segment 7 bases; nucleotides outside the gene matches: 8. The CDR3 covers 15 residues. The CDR3 nucleotides are TGTGCCAGCAGTTCCTACAGGGGGGCTGGTGAAAAACTGTTTTTT. This translates into CASSSYRGAGEKLFF.

The J gene is TRBJ2-1, the V gene TRBV24-1, with TRBD2 identical over 15 bases. Per germline, CDR1 KGHDR and CDR2 SFDVKD. The J segment lost 9 bases and the V segment lost 4 bases, leaving 6 bases of the junction unmatched. This CDR3 is 16 amino acids long. CDR3 amino acids: CATSEWTSGRAAEQFF. In nucleotides, the CDR3 is TGTGCCACCAGTGAGTGGACTAGCGGGAGGGCGGCTGAGCAGTTCTTC.

The rearrangement uses TRBV27 and TRBJ1-5; D unclear. The germline CDR1 and CDR2 sequences are MNHEY and SMNVEV (reference sequence). The V gene lost 4 bases and the J gene lost 2 bases, with 15 bases spanning the gap. The CDR3 extends over 16 amino acids. The CDR3: CASSSLLKGGNQPQHF. The CDR3 DNA follows: TGTGCCAGCAGTTCTCTCCTCAAGGGAGGCAATCAGCCCCAGCATTTT.

The CDR3 here is CASSLLDRGGTGELFF. Here the CDR3 DNA reads TGTGCCAGCAGTTTACTGGACAGGGGAGGGACCGGGGAGCTGTTTTTT. The chain combines TRBV28 with TRBJ2-2, with TRBD1 matching 9 bases. V gave up 2 bases and J gave up 5 bases; unmatched junction bases: 6. The CDR3 totals 16 residues. In germline, CDR1 is MDHEN, CDR2 SYDVKM.

This clone has only a few counts. V usage is TRBV15 and J usage is TRBJ2-2; 9 positions match TRBD2. V lost 0 bases and J lost 5; bases outside the gene matches: 13. The CDR3 runs to 19 residues. The germline V gene has CDR1 LNHNV and CDR2 YYDKDF (reference sequence). Here the CDR3 reads CATSRDPRGREGRTGELFF. The DNA of the CDR3 is TGTGCCACCAGCAGAGATCCCCGAGGGCGGGAGGGCCGAACCGGGGAGCTGTTTTTT.

This sequence joins TRBV6-5 and TRBJ1-5, with D possibly being TRBD1 (5 bases). Trimming took 6 bases from V and 3 from J, leaving 15 bases between them. The length of the CDR3 is 15 residues. Per the germline V gene, CDR1 is MNHEY and CDR2 is SVGAGI. The DNA of the CDR3 is TGTGCCAGCAGGAAATCGGGACTCAACAATCAGCCCCAGCATTTT. Its translation is CASRKSGLNNQPQHF.

This clone was recorded once. The V and J genes are TRBV18 and TRBJ1-1; a weak D match, TRBD1 (5 bases). The CDR3 contains 12 residues. The V end was cut by 6 bases, the J end by 6 bases, with 11 bases between. CDR1 is KGHSH and CDR2 is LQKENI in the germline V gene. The CDR3: CASSSRVAEAFF. In DNA form, the CDR3 reads TGTGCCAGCTCCTCCAGGGTGGCTGAAGCTTTCTTT.

This chain connects TRBV19 to TRBJ1-5, with 7 bases matching TRBD1. The CDR3 runs to 14 residues. Trimming cost V 10 bases and J 0 bases; bases outside gene matches: 6. Germline-derived CDR1 and CDR2 are LNHDA and SQIVND (reference sequence). The chain's CDR3 is CAIGTDYSNQPQHF. DNA for the CDR3: TGTGCCATCGGGACAGATTATAGCAATCAGCCCCAGCATTTT.

As for this clone: The junction and the germline gene differ at one end; a read error may be behind it. The J gene is TRBJ2-1, the V gene TRBV7-7, with D hard to call. The germline gives CDR1 SSHAT, CDR2 FNYEAQ (reference sequence). The CDR3 covers 16 residues. The CDR3 DNA reads TGTGCTAGCAGCTTAGCATTACAGATACCCTACAATGAGCAGTTCTTC. It encodes CASSLALQIPYNEQFF.

This clone was seen only once. The chain employs TRBV27 and TRBJ2-1; the D is unclear. In germline, CDR1 is MNHEY, CDR2 SMNVEV (reference sequence). This CDR3 spans 11 amino acids. Trimming removed 5 bases from V and 10 bases from J, with 9 bases in between. The CDR3 loop is CASSLLREQFF. DNA of the CDR3: TGTGCCAGCAGTCTCCTCAGGGAGCAGTTCTTC.

The gene calls are TRBV3-1 (or the pseudogene TRBV3-2) and TRBJ1-1; D is perhaps TRBD1 (5 bases). The CDR3 length is 13 residues. V lost 1 base to trimming and J lost 9 bases, with 12 bases between them. Germline CDR1 reads LGHDT; CDR2 reads YNNKEL (reference sequence). CDR3 sequence reads: CASSQVQGSQAFF. The CDR3 DNA reads as TGTGCCAGCAGCCAAGTCCAGGGCAGCCAAGCTTTCTTT.

This chain uses TRBV6-5 with TRBJ1-4; 9 bases align to TRBD1. V shed 2 bases, J shed 5 bases, and the junction held 0 bases outside the gene matches. Germline V gene sequence: CDR1 MNHEY, CDR2 SVGAGI. The CDR3 contains 14 residues. The chain's CDR3 is CASSYGQGNEKLFF. The CDR3, as DNA: TGTGCCAGCAGTTACGGACAGGGGAATGAAAAACTGTTTTTT.

The chain uses TRBV5-1 and TRBJ2-5; possibly TRBD1 for D (6 bases). Germline values: CDR1 SGHRS, CDR2 YFSETQ. V was cut by 4 bases and J by 1 base, with 11 bases left in between. CDR3 length equals 14 residues. The CDR3 DNA reads as TGCGCCAGCAGCCTGGGACAACCCCAAGAGACCCAGTACTTC. It specifies CASSLGQPQETQYF.

J is TRBJ2-5 and V is TRBV12-3 or TRBV12-4, with D maybe TRBD2 (6 bases). Trimming took 8 bases from V and 4 from J, leaving 14 bases between them. This CDR3 contains 13 residues. CDR3 amino acids: CASRMGAGETQYF. CDR3 in DNA: TGTGCCAGCCGCATGGGAGCGGGAGAGACCCAGTACTTC.

The V and J genes are TRBV18 and TRBJ1-3; 7 nucleotides match TRBD1. J gave up 0 bases and V 5 bases, and 4 bases lay outside the gene matches. This CDR3 spans 15 amino acids. CDR1 KGHSH and CDR2 LQKENI come from the germline V gene. DNA for the CDR3: TGTGCCAGCTCAGCCGGGACAGCCTCTGGAAACACCATATATTTT. Its protein is CASSAGTASGNTIYF. The full variable domain, in which reference TRBV18 and TRBJ1-3 provide the parts outside the CDR3, is NAGVMQNPRHLVRRRGQEARLRCSPMKGHSHVYWYRQLPEEGLKFMVYLQKENIIDESGMPKERFSAEFPKEGPSILRIQQVVRGDSAAYFCASSAGTASGNTIYFGEGSWLTVV.

This clone was counted once. This sequence joins TRBV3-1 (or the pseudogene TRBV3-2) and TRBJ1-1; D is perhaps TRBD1 (6 bases). Trimming shortened V by 4 bases and J by 0 bases, and 12 bases separated the two germline ends. CDR3 length: 15 amino acids. CDR1 and CDR2 from the germline V gene are LGHDT and YNNKEL (reference sequence). In DNA, the CDR3 is TGTGCCAGCAGCCCGTTAACAGGGATGAACACTGAAGCTTTCTTT. Encoded protein: CASSPLTGMNTEAFF.

The chain uses TRBV18 and TRBJ2-1; 12 bases line up with TRBD2. This CDR3 is built from 17 residues. Germline V gene lookup returns CDR1 KGHSH and CDR2 LQKENI. With V trimmed by 1 base and J by 9 bases, 10 bases remained unmatched. CDR3: CASSPQTSGGTFGEQFF. The DNA of the CDR3 is TGTGCCAGCTCACCACAAACTAGCGGGGGGACCTTCGGTGAGCAGTTCTTC.

The chain has TRBV28 and TRBJ1-5, with D unclear. Trimming shortened V by 5 bases and J by 5 bases, and 7 bases separated the two germline ends. The CDR3 consists of 12 residues. Germline values: CDR1 MDHEN, CDR2 SYDVKM. Written as DNA, the CDR3 is TGTGCCAGCAGTCTCCAGGATCAGCCCCAGCATTTT. It translates to CASSLQDQPQHF. Looking up the rest from reference TRBV28 and TRBJ1-5 gives the full variable domain: DVKVTQSSRYLVKRTGEKVFLECVQDMDHENMFWYRQDPGLGLRLIYFSYDVKMKEKGDIPEGYSVSREKKERFSLILESASTNQTSMYLCASSLQDQPQHFGDGTRLSIL.

Comment on this clone: Sequence at one end of the junction differs from germline and may be a read error. V is TRBV5-1 and J is TRBJ2-1; TRBD2 is a possible D gene (5 bases). This CDR3 has 14 residues. The V gene's germline CDR1 is SGHRS and CDR2 YFSETQ. In DNA, the CDR3 is TGTGCCAGCAGCCTGGAAGCCAGCGGCAATGAGCAGTTCTTC. As protein: CASSLEASGNEQFF.

This rearrangement joins TRBV7-2 to TRBJ1-1; D not resolved. The CDR3 runs to 15 residues. The germline V and J ends were trimmed by 0 bases and 7 bases, with 15 bases remaining between them. Germline assignment: CDR1 SGHTA and CDR2 FQGNSA. This chain's CDR3 is CASSLALRRTVEAFF. As DNA, the CDR3 is TGTGCCAGCAGCTTAGCTCTGAGAAGAACTGTTGAAGCTTTCTTT.

The chain carries TRBV19 and TRBJ1-5, with 7 bases that match TRBD1. This CDR3 is 15 amino acids long. The trim removed 8 bases at V and 6 bases at J, leaving 13 bases unmatched. Germline V gene data show CDR1 as LNHDA and CDR2 as SQIVND (reference sequence). The CDR3 region is CASSEGQGVFQPQHF. CDR3 nucleotide sequence: TGTGCCAGTTCGGAGGGGCAGGGGGTTTTTCAGCCCCAGCATTTT. Drawing the rest from reference TRBV19 and TRBJ1-5, the complete variable domain is DGGITQSPKYLFRKEGQNVTLSCEQNLNHDAMYWYRQDPGQGLRLIYYSQIVNDFQKGDIAEGYSVSREKKESFPLTVTSAQKNPTAFYLCASSEGQGVFQPQHFGDGTRLSIL.

The chain has TRBV27 and TRBJ2-1; D might be TRBD2 (6 bases). The V end was cut by 2 bases, the J end by 5 bases, with 16 bases between. This CDR3 spans 16 amino acids. Per the germline V gene, CDR1 is MNHEY and CDR2 is SMNVEV (reference sequence). CDR3 loop: CASSLAFSGGDNEQFF. CDR3 sequence (DNA): TGTGCCAGCAGTTTAGCTTTCAGCGGAGGGGACAATGAGCAGTTCTTC.

V usage is TRBV9 and J usage is TRBJ2-3; maybe TRBD2 (6 bases). With 0 bases removed from V and 6 bases from J, the gap between germline ends came to 11 bases. This CDR3 is 14 amino acids long. Germline CDR1 SGDLS, CDR2 YYNGEE. CDR3 loop: CASSVVGGADTQYF. The CDR3 DNA sequence: TGTGCCAGCAGCGTAGTGGGAGGAGCTGATACGCAGTATTTT. Full variable domain (remainder filled in from reference TRBV9 and TRBJ2-3): DSGVTQTPKHLITATGQRVTLRCSPRSGDLSVYWYQQSLDQGLQFLIQYYNGEERAKGNILERFSAQQFPDLHSELNLSSLELGDSALYFCASSVVGGADTQYFGPGTRLTVL.

The chain combines TRBV7-3 with TRBJ2-1; 7 nucleotides align to TRBD2. V lost 5 bases to trimming and J lost 9 bases; unmatched junction nucleotides: 13. Germline loops: CDR1 SGHTA, CDR2 FQGTGA. This CDR3 has 15 residues. CDR3 in amino acids: CASSETTGEGREQFF. CDR3 bases: TGTGCCAGCAGCGAGACGACGGGGGAGGGCCGTGAGCAGTTCTTC.

This chain links TRBV7-2 with TRBJ2-2, with 8 nucleotides matching TRBD2. This CDR3 is 18 amino acids long. After removal of 4 bases from V and 0 bases from J, the junction contained 10 bases not matched to a gene. In germline, CDR1 is SGHTA, CDR2 FQGNSA. The CDR3 nucleotides read TGTGCCAGCAGCTCCCCTCAGGTAGCGGGGACGAACACCGGGGAGCTGTTTTTT. Protein: CASSSPQVAGTNTGELFF.

The rearrangement uses TRBV19 and TRBJ2-5; 8 bases are a match to TRBD2. The CDR3 has 16 residues. V shed 2 bases and J 3 bases; nucleotides not matched to a gene: 8. Germline V gives CDR1 LNHDA, CDR2 SQIVND (reference sequence). The CDR3 DNA is TGTGCCAGTAGTATATTGAGCGGGAGAGTGGAAGAGACCCAGTACTTC. It codes for CASSILSGRVEETQYF.